The 27 T cell receptor beta chains in this list originate from one sample, sequenced in a study of shared clonotypes between healthy human individuals. This table comes from immunoSEQ multiplex PCR, and its TCRdb copy is limited to in-frame clones, with some not included. The sample consists of 1,500,000 or so clones, 98% of them appearing once. The specimen was naive CD4+ T cells sorted from blood. Documented subset: CD45RA+ positively selected. The receptors stem from a man in his thirties or forties in good health.

The CDR3 reads CASSRSGQGKYEQYF. In nucleotides, the CDR3 is TGCGCCAGCAGCAGATCGGGACAGGGAAAATACGAGCAGTACTTC. This chain links TRBV5-1 with TRBJ2-7; TRBD1 agrees at 9 bases. Looked up from germline, CDR1 is SGHRS and CDR2 is YFSETQ. CDR3 size: 15 residues. The J segment lost 4 bases and the V segment lost 4 bases, leaving 9 bases of the junction unmatched.

The sample holds one count of this clone. The chain combines TRBV7-2 with TRBJ2-7; possibly TRBD1 for D (7 bases). Germline V gene lookup returns CDR1 SGHTA and CDR2 FQGNSA. The CDR3 loop spans 15 amino acids. V lost 8 bases, J lost 2 bases, and 19 bases lay in between. CDR3 in DNA: TGTGCCAGCTGCCAGGGGGGCGGCATCCCCTACGAGCAGTACTTC. Translated, it gives CASCQGGGIPYEQYF.

J is TRBJ2-3 and V is TRBV28; D not resolved. Trimming left V 6 bases short and J 9 bases short, with 13 bases between. The CDR3 length is 12 residues. CDR1 and CDR2 from the germline V gene are MDHEN and SYDVKM. For the CDR3, the DNA is TGTGCCAGCAGGTTGACTCCCGGAACGCAGTATTTT. Its protein product is CASRLTPGTQYF.

The rearrangement uses TRBV5-4 and TRBJ2-2, with 8 bases matching TRBD2. The CDR3 sequence is 15 residues long. With V trimmed by 4 bases and J by 6 bases, 8 bases remained unmatched. The germline gives CDR1 SGHNT, CDR2 YYREEE (reference sequence). The CDR3 nucleotides are TGTGCCAGCAGCGTGGGGGGACTAGTATCCGGGGAGCTGTTTTTT. It is translated as CASSVGGLVSGELFF.

The V gene is TRBV29-1, the J gene TRBJ2-4; the match to TRBD2 covers 14 bases. The ends lost 6 bases at V and 2 bases at J; junction bases unmatched: 15. Germline V gene sequence: CDR1 SQVTM, CDR2 ANQGSEA. The CDR3 has 19 amino acids. CDR3 nucleotides: TGCAGCGTCTCCCCCCCCGGGACTAGCGGGAGTATGACCAAAAACATTCAGTACTTC. This gives the protein CSVSPPGTSGSMTKNIQYF.

The chain joins TRBV25-1 to TRBJ2-3; the D is unclear. The germline V gene encodes CDR1 MGHDK and CDR2 SYGVNS. The CDR3 totals 12 residues. Trimming removed 6 bases from V and 3 bases from J, with 7 bases in between. The CDR3 here is CASRGWTDTQYF. As DNA, the CDR3 is TGTGCCAGCAGAGGGTGGACAGATACGCAGTATTTT.

The rearrangement links TRBV7-8 to TRBJ2-1; a possible D gene is TRBD2 (5 bases). This CDR3 is 14 amino acids long. The V gene's germline CDR1 is SGHVS and CDR2 FQNEAQ. The V end was cut by 1 base, the J end by 9 bases, with 13 bases between. The CDR3 loop is CASSLGETTTEQFF. The CDR3 nucleotides read TGTGCCAGCAGCTTAGGGGAGACCACGACTGAGCAGTTCTTC.

This chain connects TRBV5-4 to TRBJ1-1; D remains unclear. Germline V lookup: CDR1 SGHNT, CDR2 YYREEE (reference sequence). Trimming removed 7 bases at V and 11 bases at J, with 12 bases between. This CDR3 spans 10 amino acids. CDR3 amino acids: CASGRGAAFF. The CDR3 bases are TGTGCCAGCGGGCGGGGAGCCGCTTTCTTT.

A single count supports this clone. The chain recombines TRBV7-9 with TRBJ2-5, with D possibly being TRBD1 or TRBD2 (5 bases each). This CDR3 has 12 amino acids. Germline-derived CDR1 and CDR2 are SEHNR and FQNEAQ (reference sequence). DNA of the CDR3: TGTGCTATTTCGGGGCTCGCAGGGACCCAGTACTTC. Translating gives CAISGLAGTQYF.

The V call is TRBV6-1, the J call TRBJ1-2, with D hard to call. Trimming pared 2 bases from V and 4 bases from J, leaving 11 bases between. The CDR3 is 14 residues long. CDR1 MNHNS and CDR2 SASEGT come from the germline V gene. The CDR3 region has the DNA TGTGCCAGCAGTGAATACTGGGAAGGCTATGGCTACACCTTC. Translation: CASSEYWEGYGYTF.

The V call is TRBV5-4, the J call TRBJ2-7, with 10 positions matching TRBD1. The length of the CDR3 is 15 residues. Germline V lookup: CDR1 SGHNT, CDR2 YYREEE (reference sequence). Trimming cost V 4 bases and J 4 bases; bases outside gene matches: 8. CDR3 in amino acids: CASSRQGASPYEQYF. The CDR3 DNA follows: TGTGCCAGCAGCCGACAGGGGGCGTCTCCTTACGAGCAGTACTTC.

The rearrangement joins TRBV15 to TRBJ2-1; 8 nucleotides align to TRBD2. The CDR3 loop spans 16 amino acids. V gave up 0 bases and J gave up 6 bases; unmatched junction bases: 7. CDR1 LNHNV and CDR2 YYDKDF come from the germline V gene (reference sequence). The chain's CDR3 is CATSRDSGTSGNEQFF. The CDR3, as DNA: TGTGCCACCAGCAGAGATTCCGGGACTAGTGGCAATGAGCAGTTCTTC. Using reference TRBV15 and TRBJ2-1 for the parts outside the CDR3, the full variable domain is DAMVIQNPRYQVTQFGKPVTLSCSQTLNHNVMYWYQQKSSQAPKLLFHYYDKDFNNEADTPDNFQSRRPNTSFCFLDIRSPGLGDTAMYLCATSRDSGTSGNEQFFGPGTRLTVL.

This chain connects TRBV2 to TRBJ1-1; D is uncertain. The CDR3 is 14 amino acids. The V gene's germline CDR1 is SNHLY and CDR2 FYNNEI. The V end was cut by 3 bases, the J end by 3 bases, with 11 bases between. The CDR3 reads CASSDEGLDTEAFF. The DNA of the CDR3 is TGTGCCAGCAGTGACGAGGGTTTGGACACTGAAGCTTTCTTT.

V and J are TRBV25-1 and TRBJ2-7; D might be TRBD1 or TRBD2, each matching 5 bases. This CDR3 has 13 residues. Deletions cut 1 base from V and 9 bases from J, with 13 bases between. Germline CDR1 reads MGHDK; CDR2 reads SYGVNS. CDR3 residues: CASSEWDHPVQYF. The CDR3 nucleotides are TGTGCCAGCAGTGAATGGGACCACCCGGTGCAGTACTTC.

The CDR3 here is CASKTVYEQYF. The CDR3 DNA sequence: TGTGCCAGCAAAACAGTCTACGAGCAGTACTTC. V gene TRBV6-1 combines with J gene TRBJ2-7; D gene ambiguous. Germline-derived CDR1 and CDR2 are MNHNS and SASEGT. This CDR3 is built from 11 residues. V lost 7 bases and J lost 3, with 7 bases in between.

The chain recombines TRBV2 with TRBJ1-4; unclear D gene. The germline gives CDR1 SNHLY, CDR2 FYNNEI. V lost 5 bases and J 7 bases, leaving 14 bases between the germline ends. The CDR3 runs 14 residues. The CDR3 loop is CASSRRAVSEKLFF. CDR3 coding DNA: TGTGCCAGCAGTCGAAGGGCTGTCAGTGAAAAACTGTTTTTT.

This rearrangement joins TRBV29-1 to TRBJ2-5, with 8 positions matching TRBD2. Germline loops: CDR1 SQVTM, CDR2 ANQGSEA. This CDR3 has 18 residues. After removal of 5 bases from V and 0 bases from J, the junction contained 17 bases not matched to a gene. DNA of the CDR3: TGCAGCGTTCTGCCCCTTTTGTTAGCGGGGAGCTACCAAGAGACCCAGTACTTC. Translating gives CSVLPLLLAGSYQETQYF.

The gene calls are TRBV4-1 and TRBJ2-5; 14 bases match TRBD2. This CDR3 contains 17 residues. CDR1 and CDR2 from the germline V gene are MGHRA and YSYEKL. V was pared by 4 bases and J by 5 bases, with 9 bases of the junction left unmatched. The CDR3 DNA follows: TGCGCCAGCAGCCCGGGACTAGCGGGAGCTTGGGAGGAGACCCAGTACTTC. Translation: CASSPGLAGAWEETQYF.

In DNA form, the CDR3 reads TGCGCCAGCAGCTTGCTTACCCTGGACGGGGAGCTGTTTTTT. Translating it yields CASSLLTLDGELFF. The chain uses TRBV5-1 and TRBJ2-2; no reliable D call. The CDR3 length is 14 residues. The germline V gene has CDR1 SGHRS and CDR2 YFSETQ. V shed 1 base and J shed 7 bases, with 11 bases lying between them.

The table lists this clone with a few counts. This sample includes further DNA sequences coding for the same CDR3. The V and J genes are TRBV25-1 and TRBJ2-7; D is unclear. The CDR3 has 11 residues. CDR1 and CDR2 (germline): MGHDK, SYGVNS. Trimming stripped 1 base from V and 3 bases from J, with 1 base between. CDR3 residues: CASSEFYEQYF. The CDR3 bases are TGTGCCAGCAGTGAATTCTACGAGCAGTACTTC.

This chain connects TRBV18 to TRBJ1-2; possibly TRBD1 for D (6 bases). This CDR3 contains 14 residues. Germline values: CDR1 KGHSH, CDR2 LQKENI. V shed 1 base and J shed 5 bases, with 11 bases lying between them. The CDR3 nucleotides read TGTGCCAGCTCACCACGGGGGGACAAGTATGGCTACACCTTC. Its protein is CASSPRGDKYGYTF.

As regards this clone: Other nucleotide sequences from this sample produce the same CDR3. The chain employs TRBV5-1 and TRBJ1-5, with D unresolved. V lost 2 bases to trimming and J lost 4 bases, with 7 bases between them. Germline CDR1 reads SGHRS; CDR2 reads YFSETQ. CDR3 length: 13 residues. CDR3 sequence: CASSFEGNQPQHF. The DNA of the CDR3 is TGCGCCAGCAGCTTTGAGGGAAATCAGCCCCAGCATTTT.

The V call is TRBV27, the J call TRBJ1-5; D remains ambiguous. V was clipped by 5 bases and J by 7 bases, with 9 bases between them. Germline V gene sequence: CDR1 MNHEY, CDR2 SMNVEV (reference sequence). The length of the CDR3 is 12 residues. CDR3 protein: CASSVMGQPQHF. Here the CDR3 DNA reads TGTGCCAGCAGTGTGATGGGACAGCCCCAGCATTTT.

The chain combines TRBV5-6 with TRBJ1-2; 7 bases match TRBD1. Germline values: CDR1 SGHDT, CDR2 YYEEEE. The CDR3 covers 14 residues. Trimming took 4 bases from V and 3 from J; bases not matched to a gene: 6. The CDR3 region is CASSIWTGYYGYTF. The CDR3 nucleotides read TGTGCCAGCAGCATCTGGACAGGCTACTATGGCTACACCTTC.

The V and J genes are TRBV6-5 and TRBJ1-1; weak D call: TRBD1 (5 bases). V gave up 3 bases and J gave up 7 bases, with 18 bases separating them. The CDR3 extends over 15 amino acids. Germline assignment: CDR1 MNHEY and CDR2 SVGAGI. The CDR3 loop is CASSYGAGGAIEAFF. The CDR3 nucleotides read TGTGCCAGCAGTTATGGGGCGGGCGGAGCAATTGAAGCTTTCTTT.

This chain joins TRBV7-2 and TRBJ2-2; no firm D call. CDR1 and CDR2 (germline): SGHTA, FQGNSA. This CDR3 has 13 residues. Trimming removed 5 bases from V and 6 bases from J, with 10 bases in between. CDR3 sequence (DNA): TGTGCCAGCAGCGCCACTCGGGCCGGGGAGCTGTTTTTT. It encodes CASSATRAGELFF.

The CDR3 DNA reads as TGTGCCAGCTCACCCGCGGGACAGTCCTACGAGCAGTACTTC. As protein: CASSPAGQSYEQYF. The V and J genes are TRBV18 and TRBJ2-7, with D perhaps matching TRBD1 (7 bases). Looked up from germline, CDR1 is KGHSH and CDR2 is LQKENI. Trimming took off 3 bases at V and 1 base at J, with 10 bases between the two ends. This CDR3 spans 14 amino acids. Complete variable domain (other parts from reference TRBV18 and TRBJ2-7): NAGVMQNPRHLVRRRGQEARLRCSPMKGHSHVYWYRQLPEEGLKFMVYLQKENIIDESGMPKERFSAEFPKEGPSILRIQQVVRGDSAAYFCASSPAGQSYEQYFGPGTRLTVT.